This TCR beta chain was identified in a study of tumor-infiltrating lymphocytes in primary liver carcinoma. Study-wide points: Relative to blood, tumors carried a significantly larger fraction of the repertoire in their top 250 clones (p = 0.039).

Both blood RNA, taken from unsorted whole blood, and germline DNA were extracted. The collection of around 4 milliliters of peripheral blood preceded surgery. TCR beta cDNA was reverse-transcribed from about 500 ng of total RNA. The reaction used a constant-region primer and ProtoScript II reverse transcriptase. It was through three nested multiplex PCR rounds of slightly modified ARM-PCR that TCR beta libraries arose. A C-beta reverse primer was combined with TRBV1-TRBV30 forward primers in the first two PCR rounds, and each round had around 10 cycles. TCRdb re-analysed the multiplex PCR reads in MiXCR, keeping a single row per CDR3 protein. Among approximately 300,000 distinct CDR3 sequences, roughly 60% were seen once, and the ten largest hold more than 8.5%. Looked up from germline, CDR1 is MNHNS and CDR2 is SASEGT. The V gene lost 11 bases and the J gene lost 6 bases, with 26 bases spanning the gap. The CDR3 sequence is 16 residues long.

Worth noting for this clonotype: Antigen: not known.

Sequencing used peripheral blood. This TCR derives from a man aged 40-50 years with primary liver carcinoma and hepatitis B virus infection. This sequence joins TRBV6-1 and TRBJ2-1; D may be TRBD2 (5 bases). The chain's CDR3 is CAGELAGGEASNEQFF. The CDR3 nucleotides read TGTGCCGGCGAGCTAGCAGGAGGCGAAGCAAGCAATGAGCAGTTCTTC.